This entry lists 4 T cell receptor beta chains sequenced from one sample in a study of T cell responses to AZD1222 COVID-19 vaccine. Using immunoSEQ multiplex PCR, the repertoire was profiled, and TCRdb retains in-frame clones only, with some absent. The sample yields roughly 150,000 clones, 80% to 95% seen once. Sequencing was performed on peripheral blood, taken on day 0 of AZD1222 vaccination. Every receptor here comes from an adult in good health.

The rearrangement joins TRBV3-1 (or the pseudogene TRBV3-2) to TRBJ1-5, with a weak D call TRBD1 (5 bases). Germline loops: CDR1 LGHDT, CDR2 YNNKEL (reference sequence). This CDR3 has 14 amino acids. Trimming took off 3 bases at V and 6 bases at J, with 12 bases between the two ends. CDR3 bases: TGTGCCAGCAGCCATAAGGGGCCGGGTCAGCCCCAGCATTTT. It translates to CASSHKGPGQPQHF.

The chain joins TRBV6-2 or TRBV6-3 to TRBJ1-5, with D unresolved. V was cut by 2 bases and J by 7 bases, with 21 bases left in between. The CDR3 sequence is 17 residues long. CDR1 and CDR2 from the germline V gene are MNHEY and SVGEGT. CDR3 coding DNA: TGTGCCAGCAGTTACACCCCGAGCCTTTACAGCGGGCAGCCCCAGCATTTT. As protein: CASSYTPSLYSGQPQHF.

The rearrangement uses TRBV7-9 and TRBJ2-3; 8 nucleotides align to TRBD2. With V trimmed by 3 bases and J by 5 bases, 10 bases remained unmatched. The CDR3 is 16 amino acids. The germline CDR1 and CDR2 sequences are SEHNR and FQNEAQ (reference sequence). The CDR3 DNA follows: TGTGCCAGCAGCTTTAACAGCGGGGGAGCAGGAGATACGCAGTATTTT. Translating it yields CASSFNSGGAGDTQYF. The full variable domain, completed using reference TRBV7-9 and TRBJ2-3, is DTGVSQNPRHKITKRGQNVTFRCDPISEHNRLYWYRQTLGQGPEFLTYFQNEAQLEKSRLLSDRFSAERPKGSFSTLEIQRTEQGDSAMYLCASSFNSGGAGDTQYFGPGTRLTVL.

The rearrangement links TRBV15 to TRBJ2-7; 10 bases agree with TRBD1. This CDR3 spans 15 amino acids. The germline V gene has CDR1 LNHNV and CDR2 YYDKDF (reference sequence). The J segment lost 3 bases and the V segment lost 1 base, leaving 3 bases of the junction unmatched. The DNA for the CDR3 is TGTGCCACCAGCAGAGGGACAGGGGGGCTCTACGAGCAGTACTTC. This codes for CATSRGTGGLYEQYF.